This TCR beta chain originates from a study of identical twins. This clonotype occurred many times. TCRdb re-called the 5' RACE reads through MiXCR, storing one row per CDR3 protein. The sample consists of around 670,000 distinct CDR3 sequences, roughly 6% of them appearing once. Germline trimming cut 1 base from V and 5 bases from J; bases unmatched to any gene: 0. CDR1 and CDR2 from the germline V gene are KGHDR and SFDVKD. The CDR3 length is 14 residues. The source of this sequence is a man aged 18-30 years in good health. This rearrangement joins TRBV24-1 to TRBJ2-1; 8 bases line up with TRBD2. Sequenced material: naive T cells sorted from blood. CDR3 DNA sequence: TGTGCCACCAGTGATTTAGCGGGAGACAATGAGCAGTTCTTC. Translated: CATSDLAGDNEQFF.